Given below is one T cell receptor beta chain in context. Its antigen is unknown. Clones were sequenced by immunoSEQ multiplex PCR, and TCRdb holds only the in-frame ones, with some missing. The sample records about 86,000 clones, 75% to 90% being singletons. This record belongs to a study of PD-1 blockade in classical Hodgkin lymphoma. Study at large: It was nivolumab at 3 mg/kg, given intravenously every 2 weeks, that patients received.

Study observations and caveats: Complete responders had baseline diversity similar to newly diagnosed patients. A significant rise in TCR diversity by C4D1 was seen for CD4+ but not CD8+ cells.

Every patient experienced relapse after autologous stem cell transplantation, and brentuximab vedotin exposure varied. CDR1 is SEHNR and CDR2 is FQNEAQ in the germline V gene (reference sequence). The V and J ends lost 5 bases and 0 bases, in that order; junction bases with no gene match: 15. This CDR3 region has 19 residues. The sequence derives from a human donor with classical Hodgkin lymphoma. The sample consisted of peripheral blood mononuclear cells (PBMCs), taken at baseline. This chain links TRBV7-9 with TRBJ1-5, with TRBD1 matching 8 bases. The CDR3 reads CASSPGQGSGLNSNQPQHF. The CDR3 DNA sequence: TGTGCCAGCAGCCCCGGACAGGGAAGTGGGCTAAATAGCAATCAGCCCCAGCATTTT. The full variable domain, with the rest looked up from reference TRBV7-9 and TRBJ1-5, is DTGVSQNPRHKITKRGQNVTFRCDPISEHNRLYWYRQTLGQGPEFLTYFQNEAQLEKSRLLSDRFSAERPKGSFSTLEIQRTEQGDSAMYLCASSPGQGSGLNSNQPQHFGDGTRLSIL.